Shown below are 19 T cell receptor beta chains from a single sample sequenced in a study of T cells in Graves' hyperthyroidism and ophthalmopathy. RNA transcripts were the template for amplifying TCR beta CDR3 regions. Primed by the HTBI set, a first-round RT-PCR was run on the TCR CDR3. Each CDR3 protein is one row after TCRdb ran MiXCR on the multiplex PCR reads. The sample carries hundreds of thousands of distinct CDR3 sequences, about 19% recorded once. Source material: blood. All receptors derive from a woman aged 45-60 years with Graves' hyperthyroidism that later progressed to Graves' ophthalmopathy.

This clonotype showed up just once. V gene TRBV20-1 combines with J gene TRBJ2-1, with 8 bases that match TRBD2. The germline V gene has CDR1 DFQATT and CDR2 SNEGSKA (reference sequence). The CDR3 spans 19 residues. The ends lost 0 bases at V and 0 bases at J; junction bases unmatched: 13. The CDR3 sequence is CSARDGERGPLSSYNEQFF. The CDR3 nucleotides read TGCAGTGCTAGAGATGGGGAGCGGGGGCCCTTAAGCTCCTACAATGAGCAGTTCTTC.

This clonotype was observed many times. This chain joins TRBV29-1 and TRBJ2-3; 14 nucleotides line up with TRBD2. In germline, CDR1 is SQVTM, CDR2 ANQGSEA. The trim removed 7 bases at V and 0 bases at J, leaving 12 bases unmatched. The CDR3 is 18 residues long. Here the CDR3 reads CSGTGLAGARASTDTQYF. DNA of the CDR3: TGCAGCGGGACGGGACTAGCGGGGGCCCGTGCTAGCACAGATACGCAGTATTTT.

Many counts were recorded for this clonotype. The chain combines TRBV20-1 with TRBJ1-2; TRBD1 aligns across 10 bases. CDR3 size: 13 residues. In germline, CDR1 is DFQATT, CDR2 SNEGSKA (reference sequence). Losses at the gene ends were 5 bases for V and 5 bases for J; bases not matched to a gene: 5. CDR3 amino acids: CSAPGTGAYGYTF. In DNA form, the CDR3 reads TGCAGTGCTCCGGGGACAGGGGCGTATGGCTACACCTTC.

The J gene is TRBJ2-3, the V gene TRBV7-9; the D is unclear. The CDR3 length is 15 residues. Trimming pared 0 bases from V and 3 bases from J, leaving 10 bases between. Looked up from germline, CDR1 is SEHNR and CDR2 is FQNEAQ (reference sequence). The CDR3 region is CASSLARVGTDTQYF. For the CDR3, the DNA is TGTGCCAGCAGCTTAGCGCGAGTCGGAACAGATACGCAGTATTTT.

This clonotype was picked up many times. The chain recombines TRBV5-1 with TRBJ2-1; D tentatively fits TRBD1 or TRBD2 (5 bases each). Trimming cost V 4 bases and J 5 bases, with 13 bases left between them. Germline CDR1 SGHRS, CDR2 YFSETQ. The CDR3 has 14 residues. CDR3 loop: CASSLRDRHNEQFF. The CDR3 DNA is TGCGCCAGCAGCCTCCGGGACCGACACAATGAGCAGTTCTTC.

This clonotype was counted ten times or more. The CDR3 DNA reads as TGTGCCAGCAGAGACGGACAGGGCGCTACTCGTGAAGCTTTCTTT. The encoded protein is CASRDGQGATREAFF. The gene calls are TRBV12-3 or TRBV12-4 and TRBJ1-1, with 8 bases lining up with TRBD1. The CDR3 spans 15 residues. Trimming took 6 bases from V and 7 from J; bases not matched to a gene: 13.

This clonotype was recorded a few times. V and J are TRBV7-9 and TRBJ1-5; D not certain. The V gene's germline CDR1 is SEHNR and CDR2 FQNEAQ (reference sequence). This CDR3 spans 15 amino acids. V was cut by 5 bases and J by 5 bases, with 16 bases left in between. The CDR3: CASSHGWGEDQPQHF. The CDR3 DNA reads as TGTGCCAGCAGCCACGGCTGGGGAGAGGATCAGCCCCAGCATTTT.

This clonotype was counted at least ten times. This chain connects TRBV18 to TRBJ1-6; 8 positions agree with TRBD1. V trimming: 3 bases; J trimming: 3 bases; junction bases outside the gene matches: 1. The CDR3 contains 15 residues. Germline loops: CDR1 KGHSH, CDR2 LQKENI. In nucleotides, the CDR3 is TGTGCCAGCTCACCGGGGACAGGCTATAATTCACCCCTCCACTTT. Translating gives CASSPGTGYNSPLHF.

By sample share, this clonotype is large. The rearrangement joins TRBV7-6 to TRBJ2-2, with unresolved D. Germline CDR1 reads SGHVS; CDR2 reads FNYEAQ. This CDR3 comprises 12 residues. The ends were cut back, 5 bases at V and 7 bases at J, with 8 bases in the middle. The DNA for the CDR3 is TGTGCCAGCAGCCCGACTTACGGGGAGCTGTTTTTT. Protein product: CASSPTYGELFF.

This clonotype occurred a few times. This chain uses TRBV5-1 with TRBJ2-5; perhaps TRBD2 as D (6 bases). In germline, CDR1 is SGHRS, CDR2 YFSETQ. The CDR3 is made up of 17 amino acids. V lost 4 bases, J lost 2 bases, and 21 bases lay in between. In DNA, the CDR3 is TGCGCCAGCAGCCCGAATCGGTTCTCTAGCGTACAAGAGACCCAGTACTTC. This sequence encodes CASSPNRFSSVQETQYF.

This clonotype was observed at least ten times. The chain recombines TRBV2 with TRBJ2-5, with 10 bases that match TRBD2. Per germline, CDR1 SNHLY and CDR2 FYNNEI. CDR3 size: 16 residues. Trimming removed 3 bases from V and 1 base from J; junction bases left unmatched: 5. For the CDR3, the DNA is TGTGCCAGCAGTGATTTAGCTAGCGGGGGCCAAGAGACCCAGTACTTC. Its protein product is CASSDLASGGQETQYF.

A note on this clonotype: This may be a read error, as it is one base from a much larger clone. This rearrangement joins TRBV3-1 to TRBJ1-3; D remains unclear. Germline V gene lookup returns CDR1 LGHDT and CDR2 YNNKEL (reference sequence). CDR3 length equals 13 residues. The CDR3, as DNA: TGTGCCAGCAGGCAAGAACCGGGAAACACCATATATTTT. The encoded protein is CASRQEPGNTIYF.

This clonotype was detected ten times or more. The chain recombines TRBV20-1 with TRBJ2-5; D call uncertain. Germline V gene lookup returns CDR1 DFQATT and CDR2 SNEGSKA (reference sequence). CDR3 length: 14 amino acids. Trimming cost V 0 bases and J 5 bases, with 13 bases left between them. The CDR3, as DNA: TGCAGTGCTAGAGATTCCCTAAGTGGGGAGACCCAGTACTTC. It encodes CSARDSLSGETQYF.

V usage is TRBV10-3 and J usage is TRBJ2-5; TRBD1 matches at 9 bases. V was clipped by 6 bases and J by 4 bases; unmatched bases: 12. CDR3 length equals 16 residues. Germline V lookup: CDR1 ENHRY, CDR2 SYGVKD. This CDR3 is CAISTTGTGRGETQYF. In DNA, the CDR3 is TGTGCCATCAGCACTACCGGGACAGGGAGGGGAGAGACCCAGTACTTC.

V gene TRBV3-1 combines with J gene TRBJ2-1; 8 bases are shared with TRBD1. The CDR3 sequence is 17 residues long. V was clipped by 4 bases and J by 4 bases; unmatched bases: 12. Germline values: CDR1 LGHDT, CDR2 YNNKEL (reference sequence). The CDR3 here is CASSRPGQAIRYNEQFF. The DNA for the CDR3 is TGTGCCAGCAGCCGTCCGGGACAGGCGATAAGATACAATGAGCAGTTCTTC.

To note about this clonotype: This may come from a read error, since a much larger clone is one base off. This sequence joins TRBV18 and TRBJ1-1; D not certain. The CDR3 sequence is 12 residues long. CDR1 KGHSH and CDR2 LQKENI come from the germline V gene. CDR3 bases: TGTGCCAGTGGGGTTGCGAACACTGGAGCTTTCTTT. It is translated as CASGVANTGAFF.

This clonotype appeared many times. The gene calls are TRBV11-2 and TRBJ2-7; 8 bases fit TRBD1. The V gene's germline CDR1 is SGHAT and CDR2 FQNNGV. The trim removed 4 bases at V and 6 bases at J, leaving 8 bases unmatched. The CDR3 contains 14 residues. CDR3 loop: CASSSAGGNGEQYF. In DNA form, the CDR3 reads TGTGCCAGCAGCTCAGCAGGGGGCAACGGCGAGCAGTACTTC.

The table lists this clonotype with many counts. V is TRBV11-2 and J is TRBJ2-1; possibly TRBD2 for D (6 bases). This CDR3 region has 13 residues. Germline CDR1 SGHAT, CDR2 FQNNGV. Deletions cut 1 base from V and 10 bases from J, with 11 bases between. CDR3 sequence reads: CASSLARAGEQFF. Written as DNA, the CDR3 is TGTGCCAGCAGCTTAGCGAGGGCGGGGGAGCAGTTCTTC.

This clonotype was found many times. The V call is TRBV2, the J call TRBJ2-5, with 9 bases matching TRBD2. CDR3 length: 16 residues. The ends lost 2 bases at V and 5 bases at J; junction bases unmatched: 9. Germline V CDR1 and CDR2: SNHLY, FYNNEI. For the CDR3, the DNA is TGTGCCAGCAGTGAACGGGCGGGGGGGTTCTTGGAGACCCAGTACTTC. Its translation is CASSERAGGFLETQYF.